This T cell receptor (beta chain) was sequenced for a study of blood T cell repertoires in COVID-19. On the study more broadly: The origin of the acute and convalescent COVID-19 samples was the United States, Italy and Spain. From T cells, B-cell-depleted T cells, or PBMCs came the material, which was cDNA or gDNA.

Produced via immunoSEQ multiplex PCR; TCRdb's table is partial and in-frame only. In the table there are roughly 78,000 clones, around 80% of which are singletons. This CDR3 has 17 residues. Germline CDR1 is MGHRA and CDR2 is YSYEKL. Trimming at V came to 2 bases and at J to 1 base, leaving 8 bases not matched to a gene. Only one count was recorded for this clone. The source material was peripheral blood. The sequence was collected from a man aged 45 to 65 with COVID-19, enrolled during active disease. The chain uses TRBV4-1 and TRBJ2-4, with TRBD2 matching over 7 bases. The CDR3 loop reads CASSQPTSAKAKNIQYF. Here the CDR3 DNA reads TGCGCCAGCAGCCAACCAACTAGCGCCAAGGCCAAAAACATTCAGTACTTC.